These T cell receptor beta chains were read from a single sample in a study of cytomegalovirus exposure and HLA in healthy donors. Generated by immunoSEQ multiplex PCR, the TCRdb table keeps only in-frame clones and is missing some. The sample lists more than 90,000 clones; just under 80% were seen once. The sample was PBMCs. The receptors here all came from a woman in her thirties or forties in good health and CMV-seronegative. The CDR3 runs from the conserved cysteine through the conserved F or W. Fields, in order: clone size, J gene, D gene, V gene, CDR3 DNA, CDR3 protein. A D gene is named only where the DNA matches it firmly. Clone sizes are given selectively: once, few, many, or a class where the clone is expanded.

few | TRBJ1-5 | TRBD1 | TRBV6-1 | TGTGCCAGCAGTGAAGCGGAGATAGGGACAGGGGCTCAGCCCCAGCATTTT | CASSEAEIGTGAQPQHF
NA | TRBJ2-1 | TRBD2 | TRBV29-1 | TGCAGCGTTCCTGAGCGGGGTTCCTACAATGAGCAGTTCTTC | CSVPERGSYNEQFF
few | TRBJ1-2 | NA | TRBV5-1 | TGCGCCAGCAGCGAGCAGGGTCTTCGCTATGGCTACACCTTC | CASSEQGLRYGYTF
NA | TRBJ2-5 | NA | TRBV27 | TGTGCCAGCAGTCCCTACCTTGGGGGCGGCCAGCCCCTTTCAGAGACCCAGTACTTC | CASSPYLGGGQPLSETQYF
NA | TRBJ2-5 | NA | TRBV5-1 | TGCGCCAGCAGCTCCCCACAAGAGACCCAGTACTTC | CASSSPQETQYF
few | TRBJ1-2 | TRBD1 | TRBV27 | TGTGCCAGCAGGTCAACAGGGGGGGAGCGTGGCTACACCTTC | CASRSTGGERGYTF
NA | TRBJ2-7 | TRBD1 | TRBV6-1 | TGTGCCAGCAGATCGGGACAGGGCTCCTACGAGCAGTACTTC | CASRSGQGSYEQYF
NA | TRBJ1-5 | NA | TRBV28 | TGTGCCAGCAGTTTAACACAGCAAATCAATCAGCCCCAGCATTTT | CASSLTQQINQPQHF
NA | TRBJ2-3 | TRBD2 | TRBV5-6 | TGTGCCAGCAGCTTGGTTGCGGGAGCACGGGGAGATACGCAGTATTTT | CASSLVAGARGDTQYF
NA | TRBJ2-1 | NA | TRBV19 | TGTGCCAGTAAAGTATCGAGGGAGACCTACAATGAGCAGTTCTTC | CASKVSRETYNEQFF
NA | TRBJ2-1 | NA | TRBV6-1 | TGTGCCAGCAGTGATAATAGCGGCTCCTACAATGAGCAGTTCTTC | CASSDNSGSYNEQFF
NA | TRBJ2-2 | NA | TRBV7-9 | TGTGCCAGCAGCCTGCGCGAAGGGGTTACCGGGGAGCTGTTTTTT | CASSLREGVTGELFF
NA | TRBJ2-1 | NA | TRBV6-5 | TGTGCCAGCAGTGCTACAGGCCATGAGCAGTTCTTC | CASSATGHEQFF
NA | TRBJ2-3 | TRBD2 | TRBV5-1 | TGCGCCAGCAGCTTGGAGCTAGCGGGTTCCTATAACACAGATACGCAGTATTTT | CASSLELAGSYNTDTQYF
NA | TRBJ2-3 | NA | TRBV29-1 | TGCAGCGTTGAAGTTCGGCTAGCCACAGATACGCAGTATTTT | CSVEVRLATDTQYF
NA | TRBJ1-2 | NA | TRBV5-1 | TGCGCCAGCAGCTTGGTCTCATCGACAGATTATGGCTACACCTTC | CASSLVSSTDYGYTF
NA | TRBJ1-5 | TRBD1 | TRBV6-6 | TGTGCCAGCCAGGGACAGGGACAACAGCCCCAGCATTTT | CASQGQGQQPQHF